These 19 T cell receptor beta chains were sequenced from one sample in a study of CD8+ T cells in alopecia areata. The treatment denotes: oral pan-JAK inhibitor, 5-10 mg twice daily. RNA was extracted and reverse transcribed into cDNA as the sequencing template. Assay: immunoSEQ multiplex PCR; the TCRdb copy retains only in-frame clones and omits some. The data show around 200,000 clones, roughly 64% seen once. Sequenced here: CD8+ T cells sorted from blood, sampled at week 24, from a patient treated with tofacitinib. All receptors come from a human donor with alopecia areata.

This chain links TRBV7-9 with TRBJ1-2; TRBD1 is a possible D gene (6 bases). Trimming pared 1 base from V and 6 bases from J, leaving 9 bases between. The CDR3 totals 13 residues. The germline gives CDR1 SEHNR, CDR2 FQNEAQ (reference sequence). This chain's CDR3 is CASSLVPGDGYTF. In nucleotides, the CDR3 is TGTGCCAGCAGCTTAGTGCCAGGGGATGGCTACACCTTC.

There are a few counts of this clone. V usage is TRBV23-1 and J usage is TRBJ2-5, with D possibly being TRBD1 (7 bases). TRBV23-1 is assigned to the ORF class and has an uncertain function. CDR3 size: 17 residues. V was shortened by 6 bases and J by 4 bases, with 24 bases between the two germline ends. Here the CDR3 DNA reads TGCGCCAGCAGCCGCGCCGACAGGGAGGAACATGCAGAGACCCAGTACTTC. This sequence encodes CASSRADREEHAETQYF.

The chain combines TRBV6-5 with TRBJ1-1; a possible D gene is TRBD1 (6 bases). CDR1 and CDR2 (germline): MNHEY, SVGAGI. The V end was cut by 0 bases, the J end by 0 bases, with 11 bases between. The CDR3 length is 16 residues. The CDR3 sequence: CASSYSRGALNTEAFF. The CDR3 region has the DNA TGTGCCAGCAGTTACTCTAGGGGGGCACTGAACACTGAAGCTTTCTTT.

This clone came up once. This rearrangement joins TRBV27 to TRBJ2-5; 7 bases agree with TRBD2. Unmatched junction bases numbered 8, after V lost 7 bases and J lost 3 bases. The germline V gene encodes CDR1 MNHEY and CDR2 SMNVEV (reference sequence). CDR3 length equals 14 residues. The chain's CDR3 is CASKGSGWEETQYF. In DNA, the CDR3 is TGTGCCAGCAAAGGTAGCGGGTGGGAAGAGACCCAGTACTTC.

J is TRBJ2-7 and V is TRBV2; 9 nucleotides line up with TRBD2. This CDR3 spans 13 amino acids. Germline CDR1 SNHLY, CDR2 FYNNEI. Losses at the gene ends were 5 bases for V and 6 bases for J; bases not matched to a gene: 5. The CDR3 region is CASSPSGGPEQYF. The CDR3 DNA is TGTGCCAGCAGTCCCAGCGGGGGGCCCGAGCAGTACTTC.

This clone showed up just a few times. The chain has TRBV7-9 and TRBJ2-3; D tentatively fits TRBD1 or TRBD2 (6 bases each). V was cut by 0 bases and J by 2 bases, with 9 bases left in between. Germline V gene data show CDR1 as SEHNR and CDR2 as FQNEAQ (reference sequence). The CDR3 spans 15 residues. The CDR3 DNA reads TGTGCCAGCAGCTTAGCGGGGGGCCCCACAGATACGCAGTATTTT. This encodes CASSLAGGPTDTQYF. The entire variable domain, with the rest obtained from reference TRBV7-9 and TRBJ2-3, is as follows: DTGVSQNPRHKITKRGQNVTFRCDPISEHNRLYWYRQTLGQGPEFLTYFQNEAQLEKSRLLSDRFSAERPKGSFSTLEIQRTEQGDSAMYLCASSLAGGPTDTQYFGPGTRLTVL.

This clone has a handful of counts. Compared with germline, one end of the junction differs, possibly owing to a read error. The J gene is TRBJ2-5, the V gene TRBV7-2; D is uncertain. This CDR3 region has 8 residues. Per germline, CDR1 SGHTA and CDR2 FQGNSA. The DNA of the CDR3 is TGTGCCAGCAGCTTATTGCACTTC. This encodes CASSLLHF. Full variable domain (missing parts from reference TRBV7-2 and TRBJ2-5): GAGVSQSPSNKVTEKGKDVELRCDPISGHTALYWYRQSLGQGLEFLIYFQGNSAPDKSGLPSDRFSAERTGGSVSTLTIQRTQQEDSAVYLCASSLLHFGPGTRLLVL.

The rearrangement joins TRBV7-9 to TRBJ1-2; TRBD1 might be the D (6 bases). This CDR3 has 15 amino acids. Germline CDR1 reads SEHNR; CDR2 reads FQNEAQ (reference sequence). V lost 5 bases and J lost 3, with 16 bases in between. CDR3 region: CASSTSPQGYYGYTF. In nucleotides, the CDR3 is TGTGCCAGCAGCACCTCCCCGCAGGGGTACTATGGCTACACCTTC.

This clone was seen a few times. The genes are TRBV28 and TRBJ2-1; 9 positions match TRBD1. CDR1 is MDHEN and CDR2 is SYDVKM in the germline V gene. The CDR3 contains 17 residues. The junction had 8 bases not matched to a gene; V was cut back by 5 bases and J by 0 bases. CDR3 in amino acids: CASSTQGQGFSYNEQFF. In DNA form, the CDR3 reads TGTGCCAGCAGTACACAGGGACAGGGATTCTCCTACAATGAGCAGTTCTTC.

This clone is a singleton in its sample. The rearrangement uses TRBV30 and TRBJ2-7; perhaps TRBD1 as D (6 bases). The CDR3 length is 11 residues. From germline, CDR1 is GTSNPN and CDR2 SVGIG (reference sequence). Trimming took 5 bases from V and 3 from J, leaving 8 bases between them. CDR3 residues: CAWGQIYEQYF. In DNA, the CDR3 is TGTGCCTGGGGACAGATCTACGAGCAGTACTTC.

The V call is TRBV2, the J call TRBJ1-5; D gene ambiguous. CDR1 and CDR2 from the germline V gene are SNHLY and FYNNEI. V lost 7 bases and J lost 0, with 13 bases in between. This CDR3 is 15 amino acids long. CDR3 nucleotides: TGTGCCAGCATCGCTGGAGGGTATAGCAATCAGCCCCAGCATTTT. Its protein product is CASIAGGYSNQPQHF. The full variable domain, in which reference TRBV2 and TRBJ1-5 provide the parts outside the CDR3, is EPEVTQTPSHQVTQMGQEVILRCVPISNHLYFYWYRQILGQKVEFLVSFYNNEISEKSEIFDDQFSVERPDGSNFTLKIRSTKLEDSAMYFCASIAGGYSNQPQHFGDGTRLSIL.

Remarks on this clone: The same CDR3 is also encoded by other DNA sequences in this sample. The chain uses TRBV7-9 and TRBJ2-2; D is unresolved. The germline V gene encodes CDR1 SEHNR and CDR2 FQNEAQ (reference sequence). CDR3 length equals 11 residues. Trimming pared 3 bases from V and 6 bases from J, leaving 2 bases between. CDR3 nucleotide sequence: TGTGCCAGCAGCTTCCCCGGGGAGCTGTTTTTT. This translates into CASSFPGELFF.

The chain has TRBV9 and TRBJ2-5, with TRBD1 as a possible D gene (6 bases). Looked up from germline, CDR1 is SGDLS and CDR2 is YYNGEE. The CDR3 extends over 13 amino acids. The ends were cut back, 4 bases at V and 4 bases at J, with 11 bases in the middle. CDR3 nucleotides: TGTGCCAGCAGCTCCCCCAGGGGAGAGACCCAGTACTTC. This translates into CASSSPRGETQYF.

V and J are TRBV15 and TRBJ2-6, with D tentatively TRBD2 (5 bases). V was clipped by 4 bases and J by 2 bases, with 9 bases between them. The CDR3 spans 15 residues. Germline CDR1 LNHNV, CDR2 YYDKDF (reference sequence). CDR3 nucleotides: TGTGCCACCAGCACGGGGTTAACTGGGGCCAACGTCCTGACTTTC. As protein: CATSTGLTGANVLTF.

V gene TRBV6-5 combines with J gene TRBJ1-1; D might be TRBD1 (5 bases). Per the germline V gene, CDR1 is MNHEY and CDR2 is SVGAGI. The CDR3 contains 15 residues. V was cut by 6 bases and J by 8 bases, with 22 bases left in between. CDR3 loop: CASRALTARIYEAFF. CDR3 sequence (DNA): TGTGCCAGCAGGGCCCTGACAGCAAGGATTTACGAAGCTTTCTTT.

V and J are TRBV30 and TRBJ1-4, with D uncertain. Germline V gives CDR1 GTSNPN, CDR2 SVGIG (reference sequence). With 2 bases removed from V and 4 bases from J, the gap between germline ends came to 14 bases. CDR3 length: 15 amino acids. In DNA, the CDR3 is TGTGCCTGGAGTAAGGCACGGAAGATTAATGAAAAACTGTTTTTT. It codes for CAWSKARKINEKLFF.

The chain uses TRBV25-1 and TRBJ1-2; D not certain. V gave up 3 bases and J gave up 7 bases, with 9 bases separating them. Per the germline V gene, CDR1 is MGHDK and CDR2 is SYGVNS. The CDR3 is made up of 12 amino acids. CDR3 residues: CASSDWGFGYTF. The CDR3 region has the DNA TGTGCCAGCAGTGATTGGGGATTTGGCTACACCTTC.

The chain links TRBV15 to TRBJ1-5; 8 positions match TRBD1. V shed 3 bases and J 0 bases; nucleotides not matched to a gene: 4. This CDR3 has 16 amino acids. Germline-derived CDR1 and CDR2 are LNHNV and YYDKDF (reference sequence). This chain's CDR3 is CATSRDRAASNQPQHF. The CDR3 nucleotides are TGTGCCACCAGCAGGGACAGGGCGGCTAGCAATCAGCCCCAGCATTTT. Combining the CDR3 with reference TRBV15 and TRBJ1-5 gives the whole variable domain DAMVIQNPRYQVTQFGKPVTLSCSQTLNHNVMYWYQQKSSQAPKLLFHYYDKDFNNEADTPDNFQSRRPNTSFCFLDIRSPGLGDTAMYLCATSRDRAASNQPQHFGDGTRLSIL.

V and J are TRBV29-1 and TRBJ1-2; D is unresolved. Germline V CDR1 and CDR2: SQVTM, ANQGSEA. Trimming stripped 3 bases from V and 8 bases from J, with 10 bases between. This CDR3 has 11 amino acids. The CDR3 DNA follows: TGCAGCGTTGAGGGAGGGCGAGGCTACACCTTC. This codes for CSVEGGRGYTF. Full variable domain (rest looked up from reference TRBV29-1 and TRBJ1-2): SAVISQKPSRDICQRGTSLTIQCQVDSQVTMMFWYRQQPGQSLTLIATANQGSEATYESGFVIDKFPISRPNLTFSTLTVSNMSPEDSSIYLCSVEGGRGYTFGSGTRLTVV.